The 22 T cell receptor beta chains presented below share a single source sample, sequenced in a study of Ad26.COV2.S vaccination and SARS-CoV-2 variants. As to treatment: over 15 received Ad26.COV2.S at low or high dose, single or two shots; about 5 received placebo; per-sample allocation not given. The study sampled participants on day 63 after the first vaccine or placebo injection. The repertoire was sequenced with immunoSEQ multiplex PCR; TCRdb's copy has only in-frame clones and lacks some. The sample lists under 550,000 clones; around nine tenths were seen once. The material was peripheral blood, obtained in a trial of Ad26.COV2.S vaccine versus placebo. These receptors were collected from a person aged 18 to 59 who received the Ad26.COV2.S COVID-19 vaccine or a placebo.

The rearrangement joins TRBV2 to TRBJ2-7, with 8 nucleotides matching TRBD1. Germline lookup yields CDR1 SNHLY and CDR2 FYNNEI. CDR3 length equals 14 residues. After removal of 6 bases from V and 9 bases from J, the junction contained 13 bases not matched to a gene. This chain's CDR3 is CASSAGQGYSGQYF. DNA of the CDR3: TGTGCCAGCAGCGCAGGACAGGGATACTCCGGGCAGTACTTC. The complete variable domain, with remaining parts taken from reference TRBV2 and TRBJ2-7, reads EPEVTQTPSHQVTQMGQEVILRCVPISNHLYFYWYRQILGQKVEFLVSFYNNEISEKSEIFDDQFSVERPDGSNFTLKIRSTKLEDSAMYFCASSAGQGYSGQYFGPGTRLTVT.

The rearrangement uses TRBV7-6 and TRBJ2-1, with 7 bases that match TRBD2. This CDR3 is built from 16 residues. V was clipped by 1 base and J by 3 bases; unmatched bases: 6. Germline assignment: CDR1 SGHVS and CDR2 FNYEAQ. The CDR3 sequence: CASSLGSGGDYNEQFF. The CDR3 DNA reads TGTGCCAGCAGCTTAGGGTCGGGGGGAGACTACAATGAGCAGTTCTTC.

The rearrangement links TRBV9 to TRBJ2-1, with D unresolved. The CDR3 length is 16 residues. Trimming shortened V by 1 base and J by 4 bases, and 15 bases separated the two germline ends. Germline V gene sequence: CDR1 SGDLS, CDR2 YYNGEE. The CDR3 sequence: CASSVRLGAEYNEQFF. CDR3 sequence (DNA): TGTGCCAGCAGCGTAAGGTTAGGAGCCGAGTACAATGAGCAGTTCTTC.

The chain employs TRBV2 and TRBJ1-1; the D is unclear. CDR1 SNHLY and CDR2 FYNNEI come from the germline V gene. This CDR3 has 14 residues. The V end was cut by 6 bases, the J end by 8 bases, with 19 bases between. CDR3 in DNA: TGTGCCAGCAGCCAAATCGGGTTCAACCAAGAAGCTTTCTTT. Protein: CASSQIGFNQEAFF. The entire variable domain, with the rest obtained from reference TRBV2 and TRBJ1-1, is as follows: EPEVTQTPSHQVTQMGQEVILRCVPISNHLYFYWYRQILGQKVEFLVSFYNNEISEKSEIFDDQFSVERPDGSNFTLKIRSTKLEDSAMYFCASSQIGFNQEAFFGQGTRLTVV.

The V gene is TRBV19, the J gene TRBJ2-7, with TRBD2 identical over 14 bases. Germline V gene data show CDR1 as LNHDA and CDR2 as SQIVND (reference sequence). V shed 4 bases and J 4 bases; nucleotides not matched to a gene: 3. This CDR3 is 15 amino acids long. In DNA form, the CDR3 reads TGTGCCAGTAGTACGGGACTAGCGGGAGCGTACGAGCAGTACTTC. Its protein is CASSTGLAGAYEQYF.

The chain recombines TRBV7-2 with TRBJ2-7; D gene ambiguous. This CDR3 contains 14 residues. With 1 base removed from V and 0 bases from J, the gap between germline ends came to 7 bases. From germline, CDR1 is SGHTA and CDR2 FQGNSA. The CDR3 spells CASSLGGNSYEQYF. In DNA, the CDR3 is TGTGCCAGCAGCTTAGGCGGCAACTCCTACGAGCAGTACTTC.

V and J are TRBV28 and TRBJ2-7; 7 bases fit TRBD2. This CDR3 region has 15 residues. Per the germline V gene, CDR1 is MDHEN and CDR2 is SYDVKM. J gave up 6 bases and V 5 bases, and 13 bases lay outside the gene matches. Here the CDR3 reads CASSTRGSGAFEQYF. The DNA for the CDR3 is TGTGCCAGCAGTACCCGAGGAAGCGGGGCCTTCGAGCAGTACTTC. The full variable domain, with the rest looked up from reference TRBV28 and TRBJ2-7, is DVKVTQSSRYLVKRTGEKVFLECVQDMDHENMFWYRQDPGLGLRLIYFSYDVKMKEKGDIPEGYSVSREKKERFSLILESASTNQTSMYLCASSTRGSGAFEQYFGPGTRLTVT.

The chain recombines TRBV30 with TRBJ1-5; 7 bases are shared with TRBD1. Germline CDR1 reads GTSNPN; CDR2 reads SVGIG (reference sequence). J lost 5 bases, V lost 0 bases, and 10 bases had no gene match. The CDR3 has 16 amino acids. CDR3 sequence reads: CAWSVRGQGSYQPQHF. CDR3 bases: TGTGCCTGGAGTGTAAGGGGGCAGGGGTCCTATCAGCCCCAGCATTTT. The variable domain in full, completed from reference TRBV30 and TRBJ1-5, reads SQTIHQWPATLVQPVGSPLSLECTVEGTSNPNLYWYRQAAGRGLQLLFYSVGIGQISSEVPQNLSASRPQDRQFILSSKKLLLSDSGFYLCAWSVRGQGSYQPQHFGDGTRLSIL.

The V and J genes are TRBV28 and TRBJ2-7, with 11 bases lining up with TRBD2. This CDR3 spans 17 amino acids. Trimming at V came to 5 bases and at J to 7 bases, leaving 16 bases not matched to a gene. The germline CDR1 and CDR2 sequences are MDHEN and SYDVKM. DNA for the CDR3: TGTGCCAGCAGTCGAATACCGGGACTAGCGGCCGGACAGGAGCAGTACTTC. Residues: CASSRIPGLAAGQEQYF.

This sequence joins TRBV19 and TRBJ1-5; TRBD1 is a possible D gene (5 bases). The CDR3 spans 14 residues. V lost 2 bases and J lost 7, with 12 bases in between. Per the germline V gene, CDR1 is LNHDA and CDR2 is SQIVND (reference sequence). CDR3 protein: CASSIRRGVQPQHF. CDR3 bases: TGTGCCAGTAGTATAAGAAGGGGCGTCCAGCCCCAGCATTTT.

J is TRBJ2-3 and V is TRBV5-5; D gene ambiguous. Germline V gives CDR1 SGHKS, CDR2 YYEKEE (reference sequence). Trimming cost V 7 bases and J 2 bases, with 5 bases left between them. This CDR3 is built from 11 residues. CDR3 in amino acids: CASLLTDTQYF. The DNA of the CDR3 is TGTGCCAGCCTTCTCACAGATACGCAGTATTTT.

This chain uses TRBV30 with TRBJ1-1, with D unresolved. V was trimmed by 4 bases and J by 5 bases, leaving 8 bases between them. This CDR3 has 11 residues. Looked up from germline, CDR1 is GTSNPN and CDR2 is SVGIG (reference sequence). The CDR3 sequence is CAWTSVTEAFF. CDR3 DNA sequence: TGTGCCTGGACCTCGGTTACTGAAGCTTTCTTT.

In this sample, this clone turned up once. The chain joins TRBV5-4 to TRBJ2-1, with a weak D call TRBD2 (6 bases). Trimming left V 4 bases short and J 0 bases short, with 11 bases between. The CDR3 covers 15 residues. Per the germline V gene, CDR1 is SGHNT and CDR2 is YYREEE (reference sequence). As DNA, the CDR3 is TGTGCCAGCAGCGTGGGGGGAAACTCCTACAATGAGCAGTTCTTC. Translated, it gives CASSVGGNSYNEQFF.

Note on this clone: The same CDR3 is also encoded by other DNA sequences in this sample. V usage is TRBV18 and J usage is TRBJ1-4, with D unclear. V lost 3 bases to trimming and J lost 2 bases, with 7 bases between them. CDR1 KGHSH and CDR2 LQKENI come from the germline V gene. The CDR3 totals 14 residues. CDR3 amino acids: CASSPGTTNEKLFF. CDR3 sequence (DNA): TGTGCCAGCTCACCCGGAACCACTAATGAAAAACTGTTTTTT.

V and J are TRBV9 and TRBJ1-2; D may be TRBD1 (6 bases). Germline values: CDR1 SGDLS, CDR2 YYNGEE. Trimming pared 4 bases from V and 4 bases from J, leaving 17 bases between. The CDR3 length is 15 residues. In DNA form, the CDR3 reads TGTGCCAGCAGCCCGGGACGGGGGCCGGGCTATGGCTACACCTTC. Translating gives CASSPGRGPGYGYTF.

V gene TRBV19 combines with J gene TRBJ2-1; 10 nucleotides match TRBD2. Germline lookup yields CDR1 LNHDA and CDR2 SQIVND (reference sequence). The V segment lost 3 bases and the J segment 4 bases; nucleotides outside the gene matches: 9. The length of the CDR3 is 17 residues. This CDR3 reads CASSILAGGERYNEQFF. CDR3 bases: TGTGCCAGTAGTATTTTAGCGGGAGGAGAAAGGTACAATGAGCAGTTCTTC.

This chain joins TRBV5-1 and TRBJ2-5; D could derive from TRBD1 or TRBD2 (5 bases each). This CDR3 has 14 amino acids. Germline-derived CDR1 and CDR2 are SGHRS and YFSETQ. The V and J ends lost 5 bases and 5 bases respectively, with 16 bases between them. The CDR3 DNA is TGCGCCAGCAGGCCAGGCGGTGAGGGGGAGACCCAGTACTTC. Translating gives CASRPGGEGETQYF. The full variable domain, its missing parts supplied by reference TRBV5-1 and TRBJ2-5, is KAGVTQTPRYLIKTRGQQVTLSCSPISGHRSVSWYQQTPGQGLQFLFEYFSETQRNKGNFPGRFSGRQFSNSRSEMNVSTLELGDSALYLCASRPGGEGETQYFGPGTRLLVL.

CDR3 bases: TGTGCCAGCTCACCCCCGGGTAGGGTTTTCGATACGCAGTATTTT. Its protein product is CASSPPGRVFDTQYF. This sequence joins TRBV18 and TRBJ2-3; D is ambiguous. The V gene's germline CDR1 is KGHSH and CDR2 LQKENI. This CDR3 has 15 residues. Trimming took 3 bases from V and 6 from J, leaving 16 bases between them.

The V and J genes are TRBV7-2 and TRBJ1-1; no firm D call. The CDR3 sequence is 12 residues long. The V gene's germline CDR1 is SGHTA and CDR2 FQGNSA. Trimming removed 2 bases at V and 8 bases at J, with 9 bases between. This chain's CDR3 is CASSLSRVEAFF. CDR3 nucleotides: TGTGCCAGCAGCTTATCGCGGGTAGAAGCTTTCTTT.

The chain combines TRBV4-3 with TRBJ2-1; the D gene is possibly TRBD2 (6 bases). The CDR3 runs 14 residues. The V gene's germline CDR1 is LGHNA and CDR2 YSLEER. V was cut by 1 base and J by 8 bases, with 12 bases left in between. Here the CDR3 reads CASSQVGLAHEQFF. CDR3 coding DNA: TGCGCCAGCAGCCAAGTTGGGCTAGCGCATGAGCAGTTCTTC.

The chain is built from TRBV5-1 and TRBJ2-5; TRBD1 matches 7 bases. The CDR3 totals 13 residues. Germline V gene data show CDR1 as SGHRS and CDR2 as YFSETQ. The V gene end was trimmed by 4 bases and the J gene end by 5 bases; junction bases not matched to a gene: 5. The DNA of the CDR3 is TGCGCCAGCAGCATTACAGGGGTTGAGACCCAGTACTTC. The encoded protein is CASSITGVETQYF. The entire variable domain, with the rest obtained from reference TRBV5-1 and TRBJ2-5, is as follows: KAGVTQTPRYLIKTRGQQVTLSCSPISGHRSVSWYQQTPGQGLQFLFEYFSETQRNKGNFPGRFSGRQFSNSRSEMNVSTLELGDSALYLCASSITGVETQYFGPGTRLLVL.

This clone was found once. The chain links TRBV7-9 to TRBJ1-6, with 8 bases fitting TRBD1. This CDR3 is 13 amino acids long. Germline values: CDR1 SEHNR, CDR2 FQNEAQ (reference sequence). V trimming: 6 bases; J trimming: 7 bases; junction bases outside the gene matches: 2. CDR3: CASRDRENSPLHF. The CDR3 DNA sequence: TGTGCCAGCAGGGACAGGGAAAATTCACCCCTCCACTTT.